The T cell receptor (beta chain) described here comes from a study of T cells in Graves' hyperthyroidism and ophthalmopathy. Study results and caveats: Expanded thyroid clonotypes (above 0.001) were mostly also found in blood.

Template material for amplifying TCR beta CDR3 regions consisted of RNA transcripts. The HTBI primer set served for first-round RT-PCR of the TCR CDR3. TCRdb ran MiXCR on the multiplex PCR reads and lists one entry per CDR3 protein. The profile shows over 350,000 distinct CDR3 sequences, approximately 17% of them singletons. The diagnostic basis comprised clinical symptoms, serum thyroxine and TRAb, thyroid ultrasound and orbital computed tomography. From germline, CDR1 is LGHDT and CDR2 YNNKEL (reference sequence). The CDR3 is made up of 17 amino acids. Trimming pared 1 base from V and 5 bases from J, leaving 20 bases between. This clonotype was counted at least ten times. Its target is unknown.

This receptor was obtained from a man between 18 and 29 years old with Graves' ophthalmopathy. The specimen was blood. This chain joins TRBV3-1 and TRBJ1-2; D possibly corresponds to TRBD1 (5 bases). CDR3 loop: CASSQGGAAHPRYGYTF. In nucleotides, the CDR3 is TGTGCCAGCAGCCAAGGTGGGGCAGCCCACCCTCGATATGGCTACACCTTC.